Sequencing of this T cell receptor (beta chain) was carried out in a study of tumour-infiltrating T cells in Burkitt lymphoma. About the research overall: Overall and progression-free survival were predicted by productive clonality.

Germline values: CDR1 LGHNT, CDR2 FRNRAP. With 1 base clipped from V and 6 bases from J, the junction kept 14 bases outside the gene matches. The length of the CDR3 is 18 residues. Some clones are missing from TCRdb's copy, which holds only in-frame ones; the method was immunoSEQ multiplex PCR. The sample has 45,000 to 60,000 clones; less than 35% are singletons. There are a few counts of this clone. Sequenced input: tumor tissue. The chain uses TRBV12-5 and TRBJ2-2; 7 positions agree with TRBD2. The sequence was collected from a human donor with Burkitt lymphoma. The CDR3 DNA reads as TGTGCTAGTGGTTTGGCCTCCGGCGGGGGATTAGGGTCCGGGGAGCTGTTTTTT. Its protein is CASGLASGGGLGSGELFF.